One sample yielded the 22 T cell receptor beta chains listed below, sequenced in a study of shared clonotypes between healthy human individuals (TCRdb year 2020). Library preparation employed the immunoSEQ multiplex PCR assay. Here the immuneACCESS table is served through TCRdb, limited to in-frame sequences with V and J called. Missing clones are a known gap in these copies; in checked studies unresolved V genes cover under half, and the rest lacks a known reason. This sample lists more than 550,000 clones; about nine tenths were detected once. The ten biggest clones cover about a third of the sample. Sequencing used memory CD8+ T cells from PBMCs. In light of the paper, this sample's cell subset or site label describes: CD45RO+ cells pooled with CCR7-negative TemRA cells. The receptor source for this set is a young man in good health. Some clones in this sample may be carry-over from other donors' samples.

Written as DNA, the CDR3 is TGTGCCAGCAGCCCCGACAGGGTAAATGAAAAACTGTTTTTT. It yields the protein CASSPDRVNEKLFF. V is TRBV25-1 and J is TRBJ1-4; TRBD1 agrees at 7 bases. Germline loops: CDR1 MGHDK, CDR2 SYGVNS. The CDR3 runs to 14 residues. Trimming cost V 6 bases and J 5 bases; bases outside gene matches: 6.

V is TRBV27 and J is TRBJ2-7; 10 bases align to TRBD1. V dropped 6 bases and J dropped 6; count of bases not matched to a gene: 11. The V gene's germline CDR1 is MNHEY and CDR2 SMNVEV (reference sequence). This CDR3 comprises 15 residues. The CDR3: CASRQTGGGFAEQYF. CDR3 in DNA: TGTGCCAGCAGACAGACAGGGGGCGGCTTCGCCGAGCAGTACTTC.

The chain has TRBV4-1 and TRBJ1-1, with D possibly matching TRBD1 (5 bases). The CDR3 runs to 16 residues. Germline assignment: CDR1 MGHRA and CDR2 YSYEKL. Trimming stripped 6 bases from V and 0 bases from J, with 17 bases between. The CDR3 DNA sequence: TGCGCCAGCAGAAATAGGGACGCGCGGATGAACACTGAAGCTTTCTTT. Translating it yields CASRNRDARMNTEAFF.

The chain combines TRBV4-1 with TRBJ1-1; D is ambiguous. This CDR3 comprises 12 residues. With 4 bases removed from V and 8 bases from J, the gap between germline ends came to 11 bases. Germline V gene lookup returns CDR1 MGHRA and CDR2 YSYEKL. CDR3 sequence reads: CASSPSGREAFF. The CDR3 DNA follows: TGCGCCAGCAGCCCTTCCGGGAGGGAAGCTTTCTTT.

The CDR3 DNA reads as TGCAGCGTTGTGTTCATGACAGGGGGCCTCCACTACGAGCAGTACTTC. Encoded protein: CSVVFMTGGLHYEQYF. The chain is built from TRBV29-1 and TRBJ2-7, with TRBD1 matching over 10 bases. Germline V gene lookup returns CDR1 SQVTM and CDR2 ANQGSEA. This CDR3 is built from 16 residues. Trimming removed 4 bases from V and 3 bases from J; junction bases left unmatched: 12.

This chain uses TRBV29-1 with TRBJ1-2, with TRBD1 identical over 7 bases. CDR3 length equals 14 residues. CDR1 is SQVTM, CDR2 ANQGSEA, per germline. J gave up 7 bases and V 2 bases, and 10 bases lay outside the gene matches. This CDR3 reads CSVEFGGQHPGYTF. CDR3 coding DNA: TGCAGCGTTGAATTTGGGGGACAGCACCCTGGCTACACCTTC. The whole variable domain, filled in from reference TRBV29-1 and TRBJ1-2, reads SAVISQKPSRDICQRGTSLTIQCQVDSQVTMMFWYRQQPGQSLTLIATANQGSEATYESGFVIDKFPISRPNLTFSTLTVSNMSPEDSSIYLCSVEFGGQHPGYTFGSGTRLTVV.

In its sample, this clone was seen a few times. The rearrangement joins TRBV2 to TRBJ1-2; D uncertain. CDR3 length: 14 amino acids. Germline lookup yields CDR1 SNHLY and CDR2 FYNNEI. Trimming stripped 4 bases from V and 4 bases from J, with 13 bases between. The CDR3 is CASSGHRSPYGYTF. DNA of the CDR3: TGTGCCAGCAGTGGACATCGATCTCCCTATGGCTACACCTTC. The whole variable domain, remainder taken from reference TRBV2 and TRBJ1-2, is EPEVTQTPSHQVTQMGQEVILRCVPISNHLYFYWYRQILGQKVEFLVSFYNNEISEKSEIFDDQFSVERPDGSNFTLKIRSTKLEDSAMYFCASSGHRSPYGYTFGSGTRLTVV.

V and J are TRBV27 and TRBJ2-7, with D perhaps matching TRBD1 (5 bases). CDR3 length: 13 residues. Germline values: CDR1 MNHEY, CDR2 SMNVEV (reference sequence). V was pared by 3 bases and J by 7 bases, with 13 bases between. CDR3: CASSLGRAREQYF. CDR3 nucleotides: TGTGCCAGCAGTTTGGGCAGGGCAAGGGAGCAGTACTTC.

This clone was counted only a few times. The CDR3 region has the DNA TGTGCCAGCAGCGTAGAAGGCCGATACTCTGGAAACACCATATATTTT. It codes for CASSVEGRYSGNTIYF. V gene TRBV9 combines with J gene TRBJ1-3; the D is unclear. The CDR3 sequence is 16 residues long. Germline CDR1 SGDLS, CDR2 YYNGEE. Trimming took off 0 bases at V and 0 bases at J, with 10 bases between the two ends.

The chain couples TRBV4-1 to TRBJ1-5; 8 bases align to TRBD1. This CDR3 contains 16 residues. Trimming took 1 base from V and 4 from J; bases not matched to a gene: 6. CDR1 MGHRA and CDR2 YSYEKL come from the germline V gene. CDR3: CASSQVQGARNQPQHF. The CDR3 DNA is TGCGCCAGCAGCCAAGTTCAGGGGGCTCGGAATCAGCCCCAGCATTTT.

The chain has TRBV9 and TRBJ2-5; perhaps D is TRBD1 or TRBD2 (7 bases each). CDR1 and CDR2 from the germline V gene are SGDLS and YYNGEE. V lost 0 bases and J lost 4, with 13 bases in between. The CDR3 contains 15 residues. This CDR3 is CASSVVGGGGETQYF. For the CDR3, the DNA is TGTGCCAGCAGCGTAGTGGGAGGGGGCGGAGAGACCCAGTACTTC.

The chain couples TRBV28 to TRBJ2-7; D perhaps matches TRBD1 (6 bases). The V end was cut by 2 bases, the J end by 3 bases, with 11 bases between. The germline V gene encodes CDR1 MDHEN and CDR2 SYDVKM. The length of the CDR3 is 14 residues. The CDR3 sequence: CASSLRDNHYEQYF. CDR3 DNA sequence: TGTGCCAGCAGTTTACGGGACAATCACTACGAGCAGTACTTC.

V gene TRBV5-1 combines with J gene TRBJ2-7; D is possibly TRBD1 (6 bases). Germline CDR1 and CDR2: SGHRS and YFSETQ. CDR3 length equals 13 residues. V gave up 2 bases and J gave up 6 bases, with 12 bases separating them. CDR3 nucleotides: TGCGCCAGCAGCTTCAGGGGTCTAGGCGAGCAGTACTTC. Translated: CASSFRGLGEQYF.

V and J are TRBV2 and TRBJ2-7; TRBD2 agrees at 10 bases. V trimming: 9 bases; J trimming: 5 bases; junction bases outside the gene matches: 13. From germline, CDR1 is SNHLY and CDR2 FYNNEI. The CDR3 has 15 residues. CDR3 sequence reads: CARESGTSDSNEQYF. CDR3 DNA sequence: TGTGCCAGAGAGTCCGGGACTAGCGACTCGAACGAGCAGTACTTC.

The chain is built from TRBV2 and TRBJ2-7; 10 nucleotides align to TRBD2. V shed 2 bases, J shed 5 bases, and the junction held 12 bases outside the gene matches. CDR3 length equals 17 residues. CDR1 is SNHLY and CDR2 is FYNNEI in the germline V gene. CDR3 bases: TGTGCCAGCAGTGAATCGCGGGAGTCTAGCGGGGGCAACGAGCAGTACTTC. Protein product: CASSESRESSGGNEQYF.

CDR3 DNA sequence: TGTGCCATCAGTGGGACACCCATTAGCAATCAGCCCCAGCATTTT. Protein sequence: CAISGTPISNQPQHF. The V and J genes are TRBV10-3 and TRBJ1-5, with D tentatively TRBD1 (5 bases). The germline gives CDR1 ENHRY, CDR2 SYGVKD. V shed 4 bases and J shed 0 bases, with 10 bases lying between them. The length of the CDR3 is 15 residues.

The V call is TRBV6-5, the J call TRBJ1-3, with unresolved D. Trimming pared 8 bases from V and 2 bases from J, leaving 16 bases between. CDR1 and CDR2 (germline): MNHEY, SVGAGI. The CDR3 length is 15 residues. The CDR3 is CASSPPREAGNTIYF. CDR3 in DNA: TGTGCCAGCTCTCCCCCGAGGGAGGCTGGAAACACCATATATTTT.

This chain links TRBV28 with TRBJ2-7; 7 nucleotides match TRBD1. This CDR3 comprises 17 residues. Germline loops: CDR1 MDHEN, CDR2 SYDVKM. The ends lost 6 bases at V and 3 bases at J; junction bases unmatched: 17. CDR3 coding DNA: TGTGCCAGCAGACGAACAGGCCCCCGGACAGGTAGCTACGAGCAGTACTTC. Its translation is CASRRTGPRTGSYEQYF.

The genes are TRBV10-3 and TRBJ2-1; TRBD1 matches at 8 bases. CDR1 ENHRY and CDR2 SYGVKD come from the germline V gene. The CDR3 contains 16 residues. J lost 3 bases, V lost 3 bases, and 7 bases had no gene match. The CDR3 here is CAISDPGQGFYNEQFF. CDR3 nucleotides: TGTGCCATCAGTGACCCCGGACAGGGTTTCTACAATGAGCAGTTCTTC.

The chain recombines TRBV4-3 with TRBJ1-2; D is undetermined. Germline V lookup: CDR1 LGHNA, CDR2 YSLEER. There are 15 residues in the CDR3. V was trimmed by 0 bases and J by 4 bases, leaving 12 bases between them. For the CDR3, the DNA is TGCGCCAGCAGCCAAGATGCTGAGACCCCCTATGGCTACACCTTC. Encoded protein: CASSQDAETPYGYTF.

This rearrangement joins TRBV28 to TRBJ1-1; 8 bases align to TRBD1. The CDR3 extends over 15 amino acids. Germline V gene sequence: CDR1 MDHEN, CDR2 SYDVKM. V dropped 10 bases and J dropped 2; count of bases not matched to a gene: 12. The DNA for the CDR3 is TGTGCCACCACGACCGAACAGGGGGTTAACACTGAAGCTTTCTTT. Encoded protein: CATTTEQGVNTEAFF.

This chain joins TRBV10-3 and TRBJ2-3, with D perhaps TRBD1 (5 bases). This CDR3 is 14 amino acids long. In germline, CDR1 is ENHRY, CDR2 SYGVKD. V lost 0 bases and J lost 4, with 8 bases in between. CDR3 loop: CAISESIGADTQYF. The DNA for the CDR3 is TGTGCCATCAGTGAGTCGATAGGGGCAGATACGCAGTATTTT.